The entry below describes one T cell receptor beta chain. Its antigen remains undetermined. Base qualities are missing; no much larger clone stands one base away. The method was 5' RACE. The instrument given in TCRdb is Illumina HiSeq 2000. A universal primer binding site was added through template switching, and the final cDNA carried a unique molecular identifier so that TCR cDNA molecules could be counted accurately. Specific primers in the conserved constant-segment region were used to synthesize first-strand cDNA for the TCR alpha and beta chains. To control for contamination, every cDNA library carried two barcodes: a SMART-Mk sample barcode plus Illumina barcodes. TruSeq adapter sequences, together with Illumina sample barcodes, were added in two successive PCR steps. The Illumina HiSeq platform was used with custom primers to sequence TCR alpha and beta cDNA libraries. In the paper's pipeline: Raw reads were processed with MiGEC to extract unique molecular identifiers, and MiXCR was used to determine CDR3 positions. Recombination models were inferred per individual with the repgenHMM and IGoR tools using an EM algorithm. The tcR package in R was used for shared clonotype analysis, with sharing normalized by the product of cloneset sizes. Out-of-frame nonproductive sequences were analyzed to study raw recombination free of thymic and clonal selection effects. Starting from the raw public reads, TCRdb applied fastp trimming at Q25, assembled clones with MiXCR and retained in-frame beta chains. Entries that share a CDR3 protein sequence are merged under the most common genes and DNA. TCRdb's processing, not the study's, gives the V and J calls here. The sample includes about 250,000 distinct CDR3 sequences, with 7.5% observed a single time. 5.4% of the sample goes to the ten largest clones.

V is pruned by 4 bases and J by 5 bases, leaving 20 bases of the junction without a gene match. Spanning cysteine to phenylalanine, the CDR3 consists of 19 amino acids. The kept DNA is CDR3 alone, 57 bases in frame from the first base. The germline V gene encodes CDR1 SGHVS and CDR2 FNYEAQ. The data are from a study of identical twins (TCRdb year 2016). Study-wide context: To test whether fetal clonotypes persist, the study used deep sequencing on TCR alpha and beta repertoires from monozygotic twins, unrelated adults of various ages, and cord blood. To rule out contamination, the twin experiments were replicated at different times with different library preparation protocols. Findings and caveats that apply to the study as a whole: Zero-insertion analyses could be partly confounded by invariant T cells such as MAIT and iNKT, though diverse VJ usage argued against such confounding for most clonotypes. Out-of-frame TCR alpha sharing in monozygotic twins was systematically underestimated by recombination models, whereas sharing between unrelated individuals was in agreement with the recombination models. Compared with coincidental sharing between unrelated individuals, out-of-frame TCR alpha sequences shared between twins showed an excess of sequences with low generation probability. Excess twin sharing in beta out-of-frame sequences was weaker because fewer shared sequences lowered the signal-to-noise ratio. Because the same donors could not be followed over many years, conclusions were based on cross-sectional statistical analysis. Abundant cord blood beta clonotypes had fewer insertions, young adult naive repertoires showed a similar but weaker trend, and memory repertoires showed no such trend.

Only healthy Caucasian donors were included. Three pairs of female monozygotic twins, all aged roughly 18 to 29 years, made up the twin cohort. Positive isolation kits from Invitrogen were used to isolate the CD4+ and CD8+ T cell populations. A further study also used this sample, focusing on yellow fever vaccine responses in identical twins. As the second paper documents: According to the authors, the vaccine-induced T cell response in identical twins seemed to be partly convergent and partly specific to each individual. In the study, vaccine-responding T cell clones were precisely tracked in identical twins.

Sequenced input: CD8+ T cells sorted from blood. This chain is built from TRBV7-6 and TRBJ1-1; TRBD1 matches 9 bases in the middle. This sequence was found in a young woman in good health. At the DNA level, the sequence is TGTGCCAGCAGCTCCCCATGGCGGGTAAGGACAGGGGAGACAACTGAAGCTTTCTTT. Translated, this is CASSSPWRVRTGETTEAFF.